This TCR beta chain originates from a study of OX40 agonist ivuxolimab in advanced cancers. Context from the whole study: Ivuxolimab was an agonistic, fully human IgG2 monoclonal antibody directed against OX40 (CD134), a costimulatory receptor. Intravenous ivuxolimab was administered to patients every 2 weeks at six dose levels: 0.01, 0.1, 0.3, 1.5, 3 and 10 mg/kg. Of the 50 to 55 dose-escalation patients, hepatocellular carcinoma was present in some 19, melanoma in roughly 15, renal cell carcinoma in 9 and head and neck cancer in 9. The dose-escalation cohort was about 83% male with a mean age of approximately 59 years, ranging from roughly 20 to 85. Patients were allowed to have had prior anti-PD-1, anti-PD-L1 or anti-CTLA-4 therapy, and around 37% of the dose-escalation patients had previously received checkpoint inhibitors. Partial responses occurred in three dose-escalation patients: two with cutaneous melanoma and one with hepatocellular carcinoma. The purpose of peripheral TCRbeta sequencing was to test whether ivuxolimab changed TCR sequence diversity and led to clonal T-cell expansion. The paper covers the monotherapy dose-escalation part of the phase I ivuxolimab trial, which included N of about 56 patients. The full study reports these points: At doses from 0.1 to 3.0 mg/kg, clonal expansion was seen in both CD4+ and CD8+ blood T cells between baseline and week 6. In the 0.1-3.0 mg/kg groups, partial responders had among the lowest normalized peripheral clonal expansion, particularly in CD8+ T cells. Low levels of normalized T-cell clonal expansion were also shown by some nonresponding patients. The antigen specificity of the peripheral T cells that underwent clonal expansion was not determined. After ivuxolimab, more expanded clones were found on average in CD8+ T cells than in CD4+ T cells.

A remark on this clone: The antigen it recognizes is unknown. It has no much larger one-base neighbor in the sample; base qualities were not kept.

To sequence the TCRbeta CDR3 region, genomic DNA was isolated from the sorted cells. The immunoSEQ Assay was used for sequencing of TCRbeta CDR3 regions. Sourced from immuneACCESS, this table was stored by TCRdb with only in-frame sequences that have V and J called. A share of the clones is absent; for the studies checked, an unresolved V gene accounts for under half, and the remainder has no known explanation. A total of under 85,000 clones appear in this sample, approximately 87% of them only once. The ten largest clonotypes hold approximately 0.68% of the sample. The CDR3 spans 15 residues, from the cysteine through the phenylalanine. Only CDR3 DNA remains: 45 bases, in frame from the first base. The germline V gene encodes CDR1 SNHLY and CDR2 FYNNEI. Relative to germline, V is missing 10 bases and J is missing 0 bases, with 4 bases of the junction outside any gene match. The trial excluded patients who had a history of autoimmune disease or who were on systemic immunosuppression. Peripheral blood for TCR sequencing was collected from all dose cohorts at baseline, on cycle 4 day 1, and on cycle 7 day 1. The samples were drawn from a first-in-human, open-label, multicenter phase I dose-escalation trial of ivuxolimab. Adults with locally advanced or metastatic head and neck squamous cell, hepatocellular, melanoma or renal cell carcinoma were enrolled in the trial. Before TCR sequencing, CD4+ T cells and CD8+ T cells were sorted from peripheral blood as separate populations.

The chain joins TRBV2 to TRBJ2-3, with 13 middle bases fitting TRBD2. This TCR came from an adult with an advanced solid tumor such as melanoma, head and neck, liver or kidney cancer. The specimen comprised CD4+ or CD8+ T cells sorted from blood, sampled in a trial of the OX40 agonist ivuxolimab. The bases are TGTGCCACTCGGGGACTAGCGGGGAGCACAGATACGCAGTATTTT. This translates into CATRGLAGSTDTQYF.